The 15 T cell receptor beta chains below were found in one sample sequenced in a study of blood T cell repertoires in COVID-19. The data were produced by immunoSEQ multiplex PCR, yet TCRdb's version contains in-frame clones alone and is incomplete. The sample lists roughly 190,000 clones; roughly 85% were seen once. Specimen: peripheral blood. Every receptor here comes from a man in his sixties with active or convalescent COVID-19.

This clone is a singleton in its sample. V usage is TRBV10-3 and J usage is TRBJ1-3; 9 positions agree with TRBD1. The CDR3 loop spans 15 amino acids. V shed 10 bases, J shed 1 base, and the junction held 8 bases outside the gene matches. Looked up from germline, CDR1 is ENHRY and CDR2 is SYGVKD. The CDR3 spells CATRTQGASGNTIYF. The CDR3 DNA follows: TGTGCCACCAGAACACAGGGGGCTTCTGGAAACACCATATATTTT.

J is TRBJ2-4 and V is TRBV10-3, with TRBD1 identical over 9 bases. The CDR3 runs to 14 residues. Looked up from germline, CDR1 is ENHRY and CDR2 is SYGVKD. With 6 bases clipped from V and 9 bases from J, the junction kept 9 bases outside the gene matches. The CDR3 spells CAISRDREEVIQYF. Written as DNA, the CDR3 is TGTGCCATCAGCAGGGACAGGGAGGAGGTCATTCAGTACTTC.

In this sample, this clone turned up once. The J gene is TRBJ2-7, the V gene TRBV27, with TRBD2 matching over 12 bases. The germline V gene encodes CDR1 MNHEY and CDR2 SMNVEV (reference sequence). V lost 5 bases, J lost 2 bases, and 13 bases stayed unmatched. This CDR3 comprises 18 residues. This CDR3 reads CASSIRLSTSGGAYEQYF. The CDR3 nucleotides read TGTGCCAGCAGTATACGACTTTCGACTAGCGGGGGTGCCTACGAGCAGTACTTC.

The J gene is TRBJ2-3, the V gene TRBV5-1; 8 bases map to TRBD2. This CDR3 spans 16 amino acids. Germline V CDR1 and CDR2: SGHRS, YFSETQ. The J segment lost 3 bases and the V segment lost 2 bases, leaving 8 bases of the junction unmatched. The CDR3 region has the DNA TGCGCCAGCAGCTTAACGGGACTAGAGCCGACAGATACGCAGTATTTT. The encoded protein is CASSLTGLEPTDTQYF.

The genes are TRBV6-1 and TRBJ2-3, with 11 bases that match TRBD2. Germline values: CDR1 MNHNS, CDR2 SASEGT. This CDR3 contains 15 residues. V was pared by 1 base and J by 5 bases, with 2 bases of the junction left unmatched. CDR3 nucleotide sequence: TGTGCCAGCAGTGAAGGACTAGCGGGGATAGATACGCAGTATTTT. Encoded protein: CASSEGLAGIDTQYF.

The chain combines TRBV5-1 with TRBJ2-1; TRBD1 is a possible D gene (7 bases). V was trimmed by 3 bases and J by 9 bases, leaving 13 bases between them. CDR1 SGHRS and CDR2 YFSETQ come from the germline V gene. The CDR3 consists of 13 residues. The CDR3 loop is CASSWGQGGEQFF. For the CDR3, the DNA is TGCGCCAGCAGCTGGGGGCAGGGGGGTGAGCAGTTCTTC.

The V gene is TRBV14, the J gene TRBJ2-7; D might be TRBD2 (5 bases). Trimming removed 6 bases at V and 4 bases at J, with 16 bases between. The CDR3 covers 14 residues. Germline values: CDR1 SGHDN, CDR2 FVKESK. In DNA, the CDR3 is TGTGCCAGCAGACGAACGGGGTCGCGGTACGAGCAGTACTTC. Amino acids: CASRRTGSRYEQYF.

The V gene is TRBV5-1, the J gene TRBJ2-2; 10 nucleotides align to TRBD2. The CDR3 sequence is 15 residues long. Germline lookup yields CDR1 SGHRS and CDR2 YFSETQ. Trimming removed 3 bases from V and 5 bases from J; junction bases left unmatched: 4. DNA for the CDR3: TGCGCCAGCAGCTGGGGACTAGCGCAAACCGGGGAGCTGTTTTTT. It encodes CASSWGLAQTGELFF.

The chain recombines TRBV7-9 with TRBJ1-3; D gene unclear. Germline loops: CDR1 SEHNR, CDR2 FQNEAQ (reference sequence). The CDR3 has 15 amino acids. Trimming removed 1 base from V and 2 bases from J, with 9 bases in between. The CDR3 protein is CASSLVGGPGNTIYF. CDR3 DNA sequence: TGTGCCAGCAGCTTAGTGGGAGGGCCTGGAAACACCATATATTTT.

The rearrangement joins TRBV5-1 to TRBJ2-3; 15 bases match TRBD2. The ends lost 4 bases at V and 3 bases at J; junction bases unmatched: 3. The CDR3 is 16 residues long. The germline CDR1 and CDR2 sequences are SGHRS and YFSETQ. This CDR3 is CASSGGTSGGTDTQYF. CDR3 coding DNA: TGCGCCAGCAGCGGAGGGACTAGCGGGGGGACAGATACGCAGTATTTT.

The rearrangement joins TRBV23-1 to TRBJ2-7, with TRBD1 matching over 9 bases. TRBV23-1 is noted as an ORF with a role that remains uncertain. V was clipped by 3 bases and J by 2 bases; unmatched bases: 8. There are 16 residues in the CDR3. The CDR3 spells CASSQNRDRVPYEQYF. The CDR3 DNA sequence: TGCGCCAGCAGTCAGAACCGGGACAGGGTTCCCTACGAGCAGTACTTC.

J is TRBJ1-6 and V is TRBV11-2; D possibly corresponds to TRBD1 (6 bases). V shed 0 bases and J shed 5 bases, with 8 bases lying between them. The CDR3 is 15 amino acids. The germline CDR1 and CDR2 sequences are SGHAT and FQNNGV. CDR3 nucleotides: TGTGCCAGCAGCTTAGAGGCAGGGGATAATTCACCCCTCCACTTT. This encodes CASSLEAGDNSPLHF. The full variable domain, with the rest looked up from reference TRBV11-2 and TRBJ1-6, is EAGVAQSPRYKIIEKRQSVAFWCNPISGHATLYWYQQILGQGPKLLIQFQNNGVVDDSQLPKDRFSAERLKGVDSTLKIQPAKLEDSAVYLCASSLEAGDNSPLHFGNGTRLTVT.

V and J are TRBV10-3 and TRBJ1-4, with D perhaps TRBD1 (5 bases). Trimming pared 0 bases from V and 7 bases from J, leaving 12 bases between. The CDR3 extends over 15 amino acids. Germline assignment: CDR1 ENHRY and CDR2 SYGVKD. The CDR3: CAISESTRGSEKLFF. Here the CDR3 DNA reads TGTGCCATCAGTGAGTCGACAAGGGGCTCTGAAAAACTGTTTTTT.

This chain connects TRBV6-5 to TRBJ1-1, with 7 bases aligning to TRBD1. The CDR3 consists of 14 residues. Germline CDR1 and CDR2: MNHEY and SVGAGI. The V segment lost 4 bases and the J segment 5 bases; nucleotides outside the gene matches: 7. CDR3 sequence reads: CASSSTTGKTEAFF. The CDR3 coding sequence is TGTGCCAGCAGTTCTACGACAGGGAAAACTGAAGCTTTCTTT.

V gene TRBV18 combines with J gene TRBJ2-7, with TRBD2 matching 8 bases. This CDR3 spans 16 amino acids. Germline V gene data show CDR1 as KGHSH and CDR2 as LQKENI. With V trimmed by 8 bases and J by 5 bases, 17 bases remained unmatched. DNA for the CDR3: TGTGCCAGCCGCTCTAACGGGGGGGTTTGGATGAACGAGCAGTACTTC. Translated, it gives CASRSNGGVWMNEQYF.